This entry describes one T cell receptor (beta chain). Its target is unknown. The data were obtained in a study of OX40 agonist ivuxolimab in advanced cancers. Study-level background: Hepatocellular carcinoma, melanoma, renal cell or head and neck cancer was diagnosed in the dose-escalation patients.

Cycle 7 day 1, cycle 4 day 1, and baseline were the timepoints at which blood was sampled. Study-wide results and caveats: Patients with a partial response at 0.1-3.0 mg/kg had among the lowest clonal expansion. CD8+ T cells showed, on average, more clonal expansion than CD4+ cells.

Data came from immunoSEQ multiplex PCR; TCRdb stores just in-frame clones and leaves some out. This repertoire shows about 49,000 clones, roughly 85% found once; its top ten account for roughly 22%. The clonotype comes from an adult with an advanced solid tumor such as melanoma, head and neck, liver or kidney cancer. Sequencing was performed on CD4+ or CD8+ T cells sorted from blood, taken in a trial of the OX40 agonist ivuxolimab.

CDR3 in amino acids: CASSGASGTEAFF. CDR3 in DNA: TGCGCCAGCAGCGGAGCCTCGGGCACTGAAGCTTTCTTT. The rearrangement links TRBV4-1 to TRBJ1-1; no clear D gene. This CDR3 contains 13 residues. Trimming pared 5 bases from V and 4 bases from J, leaving 11 bases between. Germline V gene sequence: CDR1 MGHRA, CDR2 YSYEKL.